The 6 T cell receptor beta chains below were found in one sample sequenced in a study of cytomegalovirus exposure and HLA in healthy donors. With 60 Vbeta and 13 Jbeta primers, the PCR was carried out. TCRdb's copy holds only in-frame clones and misses some; the assay was immunoSEQ multiplex PCR. The sample has 100,000 to 150,000 clones; about 79% are singletons. Specimen: PBMCs. The source is a man aged 45-65 years in good health and CMV-seronegative.

J is TRBJ2-3 and V is TRBV29-1, with 10 bases matching TRBD1. The CDR3 consists of 16 residues. Germline V gene sequence: CDR1 SQVTM, CDR2 ANQGSEA. V was pared by 1 base and J by 4 bases, with 8 bases of the junction left unmatched. This CDR3 is CSVEGGGTGAPDTQYF. CDR3 in DNA: TGCAGCGTTGAAGGTGGGGGGACAGGGGCCCCAGATACGCAGTATTTT.

This rearrangement joins TRBV2 to TRBJ1-5; D ambiguous. V was shortened by 6 bases and J by 7 bases, with 13 bases between the two germline ends. Germline lookup yields CDR1 SNHLY and CDR2 FYNNEI. This CDR3 is 13 amino acids long. CDR3 sequence (DNA): TGTGCCAGCAGGGAGGGTCTTAGCCAGCCCCAGCATTTT. Its protein product is CASREGLSQPQHF.

This rearrangement joins TRBV4-1 to TRBJ2-1; 11 positions agree with TRBD1. The germline V gene has CDR1 MGHRA and CDR2 YSYEKL. The CDR3 length is 14 residues. J gave up 8 bases and V 4 bases, and 4 bases lay outside the gene matches. This CDR3 reads CASSPGQGADEQFF. Written as DNA, the CDR3 is TGCGCCAGCAGCCCCGGACAGGGGGCTGATGAGCAGTTCTTC.

The chain links TRBV5-8 to TRBJ1-2; D ambiguous. Per the germline V gene, CDR1 is SGHTS and CDR2 is YDEGEE. V was shortened by 6 bases and J by 7 bases, with 7 bases between the two germline ends. The CDR3 runs 10 residues. Here the CDR3 reads CASTRTGYTF. The CDR3 bases are TGTGCCAGCACGAGAACTGGCTACACCTTC.

This sequence joins TRBV5-1 and TRBJ2-2; 7 nucleotides line up with TRBD2. The CDR3 runs to 15 residues. V dropped 1 base and J dropped 6; count of bases not matched to a gene: 6. Germline V lookup: CDR1 SGHRS, CDR2 YFSETQ. The CDR3 nucleotides read TGCGCCAGCAGCTTGTCGAGGACTAGTTCCGGGGAGCTGTTTTTT. Translated, it gives CASSLSRTSSGELFF.

The chain uses TRBV5-4 and TRBJ2-6; possible D gene TRBD1, 7 bases. Germline CDR1 SGHNT, CDR2 YYREEE (reference sequence). The CDR3 totals 17 residues. Between the trimmed V and J ends, which lost 2 bases and 0 bases, there was a span of 12 bases. The DNA for the CDR3 is TGTGCCAGCAGCTTTGGAGGGGACAGCTCTGGGGCCAACGTCCTGACTTTC. The encoded protein is CASSFGGDSSGANVLTF.